This is a list of T cell receptor beta chains from one sample in a study of T cell responses to AZD1222 COVID-19 vaccine. The protocol was immunoSEQ multiplex PCR, while the TCRdb copy is restricted to in-frame clones and leaves out a portion. This table has roughly 130,000 clones, 85% to 95% appearing once. The sample here was peripheral blood, taken on day 0 of AZD1222 vaccination. The receptor set was obtained from an adult in good health. CDR3s include the opening cysteine and the closing phenylalanine or tryptophan. D genes are given only for firm matches. Some rows have no size entry. The others give once, few or many, or a class for an expanded clone.

V gene	clone size	D gene	J gene	CDR3 protein	CDR3 DNA
TRBV6-6	-	TRBD1	TRBJ1-6	CASSYDRGGLPPLHF	TGTGCCAGCAGTTACGACAGGGGAGGGTTACCACCCCTCCACTTT
TRBV2	-	-	TRBJ1-2	CASALDHIQQSTYGYTF	TGTGCCAGCGCCCTCGACCATATTCAACAGTCCACCTATGGCTACACCTTC
TRBV7-9	-	-	TRBJ1-3	CASSLDRAGYSGNTIYF	TGTGCCAGCAGCTTAGATAGGGCGGGTTACTCTGGAAACACCATATATTTT
TRBV30	-	-	TRBJ1-1	CAWSRDLNTEAFF	TGTGCCTGGAGTCGGGATTTGAACACTGAAGCTTTCTTT
TRBV28	-	TRBD2	TRBJ2-7	CASGTGTSALEQYF	TGTGCCAGCGGCACAGGGACTAGCGCTCTAGAGCAGTACTTC
TRBV7-9	-	-	TRBJ2-5	CASSLQGPETQYF	TGTGCCAGCAGCCTACAGGGCCCAGAGACCCAGTACTTC
TRBV6-6	-	-	TRBJ1-1	CASSYSGGTEAFF	TGTGCCAGCAGTTACTCAGGGGGAACTGAAGCTTTCTTT
TRBV6-4	few	-	TRBJ2-3	CASSDGITDTQYF	TGTGCCAGCAGTGATGGCATCACAGATACGCAGTATTTT
TRBV7-9	-	-	TRBJ2-7	CASSLGARDSYEQYF	TGTGCCAGCAGCTTAGGCGCCCGCGATTCCTACGAGCAGTACTTC
TRBV30	-	-	TRBJ2-1	CAWSVLDEQFF	TGTGCCTGGAGTGTATTGGATGAGCAGTTCTTC
TRBV19	-	-	TRBJ2-3	CASRWGRADTQYF	TGTGCCAGTCGATGGGGAAGGGCAGATACGCAGTATTTT
TRBV6-6	-	-	TRBJ1-3	CASSQGGTGNTIYF	TGTGCCAGCAGTCAAGGGGGAACTGGAAACACCATATATTTT
TRBV6-2/TRBV6-3	-	TRBD2	TRBJ2-2	CASSYVSGRASGELFF	TGTGCCAGCAGTTATGTGAGCGGGAGGGCCTCCGGGGAGCTGTTTTTT
TRBV4-1	-	-	TRBJ2-5	CASSSRGRELSETQYF	TGCGCCAGCAGCTCCCGGGGGCGGGAGCTCTCGGAGACCCAGTACTTC
TRBV6-5	-	TRBD2	TRBJ2-1	CASSPREGLGNEQFF	TGTGCCAGCAGTCCTCGGGAGGGCCTGGGTAATGAGCAGTTCTTC
TRBV5-1	-	-	TRBJ1-2	CASSLGGLGYTF	TGCGCCAGCAGCTTGGGAGGGCTTGGCTACACCTTC